This T cell receptor (beta chain) emerged from a study of shared clonotypes between healthy human individuals. Study context: A few men and two women, aged 18 to 49, were donors. Regarding the study as a whole: Memory subsets generally showed lower estimated richness than naive subsets. The naive CD4 repertoires of four donors were compared, and approximately 4.7% of clonotypes were shared.

A CD45RA-negative memory subset and a CD45RA+ naive subset were separated from the CD4+ cells. From germline, CDR1 is SGHAT and CDR2 FQNNGV. This CDR3 is built from 17 residues. The germline V and J ends were trimmed by 2 bases and 1 base, with 16 bases remaining between them. A note on this clone: Its matching antigen is unknown.

Clones were sequenced by immunoSEQ multiplex PCR, and TCRdb holds only the in-frame ones, with some missing. The sample shows 1,400,000 or so clones, 98% of them seen only once. V usage is TRBV11-2 and J usage is TRBJ2-3; D gene ambiguous. The receptor's source is a young man in good health. Sequenced sample: naive CD4+ T cells sorted from blood. Specified subset: CD45RA+ positively selected. The CDR3 protein is CASSLLHSFQGTDTQYF. CDR3 sequence (DNA): TGTGCCAGCAGCTTACTCCACTCATTCCAGGGCACAGATACGCAGTATTTT.